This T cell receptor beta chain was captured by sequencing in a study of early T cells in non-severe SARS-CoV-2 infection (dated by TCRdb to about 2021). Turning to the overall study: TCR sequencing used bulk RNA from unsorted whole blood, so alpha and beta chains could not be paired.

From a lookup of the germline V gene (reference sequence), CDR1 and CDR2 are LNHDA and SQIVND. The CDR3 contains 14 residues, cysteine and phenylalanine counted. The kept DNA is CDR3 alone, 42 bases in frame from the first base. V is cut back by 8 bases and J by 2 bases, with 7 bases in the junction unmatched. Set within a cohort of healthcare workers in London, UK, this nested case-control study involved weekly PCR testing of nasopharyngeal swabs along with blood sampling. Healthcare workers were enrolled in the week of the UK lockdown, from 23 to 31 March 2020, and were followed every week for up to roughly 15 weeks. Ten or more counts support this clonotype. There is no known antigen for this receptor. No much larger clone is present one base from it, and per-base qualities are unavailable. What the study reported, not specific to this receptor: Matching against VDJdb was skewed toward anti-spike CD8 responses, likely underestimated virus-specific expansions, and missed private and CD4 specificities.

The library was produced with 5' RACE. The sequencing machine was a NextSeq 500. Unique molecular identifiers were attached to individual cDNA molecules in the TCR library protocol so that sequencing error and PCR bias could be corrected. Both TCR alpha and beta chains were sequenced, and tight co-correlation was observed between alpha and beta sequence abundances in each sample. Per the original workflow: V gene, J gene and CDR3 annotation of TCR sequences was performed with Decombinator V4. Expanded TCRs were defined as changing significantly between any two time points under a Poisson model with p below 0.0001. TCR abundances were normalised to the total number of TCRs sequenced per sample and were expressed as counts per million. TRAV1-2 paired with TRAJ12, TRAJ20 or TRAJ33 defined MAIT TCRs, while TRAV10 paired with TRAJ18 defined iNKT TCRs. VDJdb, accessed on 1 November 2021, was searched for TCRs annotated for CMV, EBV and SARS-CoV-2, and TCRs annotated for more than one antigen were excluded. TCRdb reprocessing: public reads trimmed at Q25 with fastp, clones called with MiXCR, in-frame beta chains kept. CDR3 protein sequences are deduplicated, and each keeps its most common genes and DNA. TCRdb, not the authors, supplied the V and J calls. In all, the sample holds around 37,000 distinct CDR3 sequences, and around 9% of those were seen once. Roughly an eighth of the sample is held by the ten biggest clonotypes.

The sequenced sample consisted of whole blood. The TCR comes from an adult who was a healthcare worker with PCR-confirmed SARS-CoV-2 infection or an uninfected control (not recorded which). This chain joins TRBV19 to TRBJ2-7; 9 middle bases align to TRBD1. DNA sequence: TGTGCCAGTGGGGGACAGGGCAAACCCTACGAGCAGTACTTC. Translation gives CASGGQGKPYEQYF. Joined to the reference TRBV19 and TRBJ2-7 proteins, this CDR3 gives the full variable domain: DGGITQSPKYLFRKEGQNVTLSCEQNLNHDAMYWYRQDPGQGLRLIYYSQIVNDFQKGDIAEGYSVSREKKESFPLTVTSAQKNPTAFYLCASGGQGKPYEQYFGPGTRLTVT.